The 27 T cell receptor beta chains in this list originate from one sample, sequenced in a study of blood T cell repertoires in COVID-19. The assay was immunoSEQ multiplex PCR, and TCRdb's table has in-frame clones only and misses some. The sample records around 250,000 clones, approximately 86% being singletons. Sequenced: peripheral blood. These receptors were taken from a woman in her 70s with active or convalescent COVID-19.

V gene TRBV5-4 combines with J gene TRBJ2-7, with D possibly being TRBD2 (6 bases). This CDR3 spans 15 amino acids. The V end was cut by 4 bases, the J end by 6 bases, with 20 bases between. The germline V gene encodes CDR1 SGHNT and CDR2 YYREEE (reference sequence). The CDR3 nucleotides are TGTGCCAGCAGCAGGGCAGCGGGCTCTATGAGCGAGCAGTACTTC. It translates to CASSRAAGSMSEQYF.

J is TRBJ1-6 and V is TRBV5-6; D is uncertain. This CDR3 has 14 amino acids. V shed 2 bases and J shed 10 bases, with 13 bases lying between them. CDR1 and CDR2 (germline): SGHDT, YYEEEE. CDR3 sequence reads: CASSFERERSPLHF. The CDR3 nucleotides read TGTGCCAGCAGCTTTGAGAGGGAACGGTCACCCCTCCACTTT.

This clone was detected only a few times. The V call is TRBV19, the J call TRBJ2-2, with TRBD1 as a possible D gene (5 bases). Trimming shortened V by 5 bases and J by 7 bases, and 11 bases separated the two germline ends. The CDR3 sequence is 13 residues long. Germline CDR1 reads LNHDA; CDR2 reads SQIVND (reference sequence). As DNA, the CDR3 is TGTGCCAGTAGTCCGCGTAGGGGCGGGGAGCTGTTTTTT. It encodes CASSPRRGGELFF.

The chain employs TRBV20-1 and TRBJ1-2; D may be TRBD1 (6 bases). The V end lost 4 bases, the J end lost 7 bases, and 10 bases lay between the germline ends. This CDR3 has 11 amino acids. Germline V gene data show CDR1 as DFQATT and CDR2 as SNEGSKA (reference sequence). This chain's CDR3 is CSATIQGGYTF. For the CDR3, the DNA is TGCAGTGCTACAATACAGGGTGGCTACACCTTC.

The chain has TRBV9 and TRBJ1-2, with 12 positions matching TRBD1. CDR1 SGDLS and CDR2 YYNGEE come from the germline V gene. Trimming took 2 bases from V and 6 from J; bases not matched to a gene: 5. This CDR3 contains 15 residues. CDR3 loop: CASSVGGTGGHGYTF. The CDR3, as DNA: TGTGCCAGCAGCGTCGGTGGGACAGGGGGCCATGGCTACACCTTC.

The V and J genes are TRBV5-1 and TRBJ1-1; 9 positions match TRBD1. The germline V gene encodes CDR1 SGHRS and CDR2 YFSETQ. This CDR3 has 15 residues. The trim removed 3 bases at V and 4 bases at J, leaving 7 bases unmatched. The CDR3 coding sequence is TGCGCCAGCAGCTCACAGGGGGCGCGGAGCACTGAAGCTTTCTTT. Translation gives CASSSQGARSTEAFF.

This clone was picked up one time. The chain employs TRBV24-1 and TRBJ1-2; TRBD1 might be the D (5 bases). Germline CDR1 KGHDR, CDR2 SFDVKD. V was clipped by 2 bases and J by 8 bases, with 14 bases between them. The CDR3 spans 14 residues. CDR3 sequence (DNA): TGTGCCACCAGTGATTCTCCGGGACTGGGCGGCTACACCTTC. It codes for CATSDSPGLGGYTF.

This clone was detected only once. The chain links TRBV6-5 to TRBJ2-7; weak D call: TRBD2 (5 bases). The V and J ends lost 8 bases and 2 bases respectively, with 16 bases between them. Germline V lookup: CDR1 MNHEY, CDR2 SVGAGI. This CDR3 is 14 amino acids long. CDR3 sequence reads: CASPLIRGPYEQYF. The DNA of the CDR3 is TGTGCCAGCCCTCTCATTCGAGGGCCCTACGAGCAGTACTTC.

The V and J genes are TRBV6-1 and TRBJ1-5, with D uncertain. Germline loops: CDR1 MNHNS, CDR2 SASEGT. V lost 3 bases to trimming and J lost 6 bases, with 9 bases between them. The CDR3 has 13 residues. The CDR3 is CASSELVSQPQHF. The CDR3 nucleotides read TGTGCCAGCAGTGAGCTGGTGAGTCAGCCCCAGCATTTT.

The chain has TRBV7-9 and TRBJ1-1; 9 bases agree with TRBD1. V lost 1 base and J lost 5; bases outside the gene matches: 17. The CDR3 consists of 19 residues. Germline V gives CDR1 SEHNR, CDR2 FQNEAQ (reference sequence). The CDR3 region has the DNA TGTGCCAGCAGCTTAGTGTCGGTCGGGGACAGGGTGAGATGGACTGAAGCTTTCTTT. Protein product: CASSLVSVGDRVRWTEAFF.

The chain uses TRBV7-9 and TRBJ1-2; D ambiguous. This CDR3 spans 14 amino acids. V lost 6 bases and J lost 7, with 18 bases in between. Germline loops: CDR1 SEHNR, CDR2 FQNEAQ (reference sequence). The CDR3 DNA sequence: TGTGCCAGCAGACACGGTACCCTACCGGGTGGCTACACCTTC. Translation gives CASRHGTLPGGYTF.

The CDR3 DNA sequence: TGTGCCAGCAGCTTAGGGGGGGGTATCAATCAGCCCCAGCATTTT. Translating gives CASSLGGGINQPQHF. This rearrangement joins TRBV7-8 to TRBJ1-5; D is possibly TRBD1 (5 bases). The V end lost 1 base, the J end lost 3 bases, and 10 bases lay between the germline ends. The CDR3 sequence is 15 residues long. Germline V gene sequence: CDR1 SGHVS, CDR2 FQNEAQ. The variable domain in full, completed from reference TRBV7-8 and TRBJ1-5, reads GAGVSQSPRYKVAKRGQDVALRCDPISGHVSLFWYQQALGQGPEFLTYFQNEAQLDKSGLPSDRFFAERPEGSVSTLKIQRTQQEDSAVYLCASSLGGGINQPQHFGDGTRLSIL.

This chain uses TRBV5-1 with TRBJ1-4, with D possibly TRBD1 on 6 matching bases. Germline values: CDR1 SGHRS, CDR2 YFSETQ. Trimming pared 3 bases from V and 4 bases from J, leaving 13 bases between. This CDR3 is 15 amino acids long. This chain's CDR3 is CASSSTGTNNEKLFF. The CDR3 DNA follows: TGCGCCAGCAGCTCTACAGGGACAAATAATGAAAAACTGTTTTTT.

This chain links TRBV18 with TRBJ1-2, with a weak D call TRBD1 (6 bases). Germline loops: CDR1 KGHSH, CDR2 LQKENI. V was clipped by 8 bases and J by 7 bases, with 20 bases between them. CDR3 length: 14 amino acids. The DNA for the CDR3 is TGTGCCAGCGCAAACTTGGGGGCCCTTTTTGGCTACACCTTC. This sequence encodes CASANLGALFGYTF.

The chain's CDR3 is CASSPNGRRGDTIYF. DNA of the CDR3: TGTGCCAGCAGCCCGAATGGGAGGAGAGGAGACACCATATATTTT. The gene calls are TRBV7-2 and TRBJ1-3; D uncertain. With 5 bases removed from V and 8 bases from J, the gap between germline ends came to 19 bases. Germline lookup yields CDR1 SGHTA and CDR2 FQGNSA. The CDR3 loop spans 15 amino acids.

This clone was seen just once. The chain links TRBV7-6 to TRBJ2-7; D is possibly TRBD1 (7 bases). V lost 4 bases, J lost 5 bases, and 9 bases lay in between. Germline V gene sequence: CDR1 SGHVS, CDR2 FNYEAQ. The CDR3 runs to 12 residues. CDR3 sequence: CASSSRGDEQYF. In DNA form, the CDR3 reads TGTGCCAGCAGCTCCAGGGGGGACGAGCAGTACTTC.

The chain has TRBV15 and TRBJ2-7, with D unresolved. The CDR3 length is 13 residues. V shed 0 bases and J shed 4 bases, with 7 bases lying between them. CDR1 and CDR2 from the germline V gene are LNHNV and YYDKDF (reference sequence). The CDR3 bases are TGTGCCACCAGCAGAGATCCTAGTTACGAGCAGTACTTC. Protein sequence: CATSRDPSYEQYF.

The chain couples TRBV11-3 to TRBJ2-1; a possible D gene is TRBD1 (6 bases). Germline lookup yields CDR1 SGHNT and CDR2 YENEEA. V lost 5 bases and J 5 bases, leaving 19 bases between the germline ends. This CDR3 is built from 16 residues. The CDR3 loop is CASSQSTGHGDNEQFF. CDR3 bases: TGTGCCAGCAGCCAATCAACGGGACACGGTGACAATGAGCAGTTCTTC. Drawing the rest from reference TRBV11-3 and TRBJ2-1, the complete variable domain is EAGVVQSPRYKIIEKKQPVAFWCNPISGHNTLYWYLQNLGQGPELLIRYENEEAVDDSQLPKDRFSAERLKGVDSTLKIQPAELGDSAVYLCASSQSTGHGDNEQFFGPGTRLTVL.

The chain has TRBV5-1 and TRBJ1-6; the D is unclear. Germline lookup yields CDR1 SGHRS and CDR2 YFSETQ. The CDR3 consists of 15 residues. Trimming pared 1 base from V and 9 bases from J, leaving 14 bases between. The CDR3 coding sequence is TGCGCCAGCAGCTTGCCAGGCGGGAGCAGTTCACCCCTCCACTTT. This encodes CASSLPGGSSSPLHF.

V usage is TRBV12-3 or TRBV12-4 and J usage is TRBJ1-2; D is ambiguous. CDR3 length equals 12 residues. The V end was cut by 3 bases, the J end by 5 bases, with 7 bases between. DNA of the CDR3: TGTGCCAGCAGTTTTCAATTTTATGGCTACACCTTC. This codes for CASSFQFYGYTF.

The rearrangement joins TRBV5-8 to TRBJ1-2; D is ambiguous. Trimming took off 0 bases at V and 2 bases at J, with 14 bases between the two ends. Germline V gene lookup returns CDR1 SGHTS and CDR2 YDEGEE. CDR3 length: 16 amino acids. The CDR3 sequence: CASSLAAGFVNYGYTF. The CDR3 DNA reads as TGTGCCAGCAGCTTGGCCGCGGGATTTGTAAACTATGGCTACACCTTC.

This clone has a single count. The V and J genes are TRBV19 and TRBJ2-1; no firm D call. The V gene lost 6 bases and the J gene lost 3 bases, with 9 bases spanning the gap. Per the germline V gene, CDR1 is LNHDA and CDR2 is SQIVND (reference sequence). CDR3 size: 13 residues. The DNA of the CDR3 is TGTGCCAGTAGCTTGCTAGACTACAATGAGCAGTTCTTC. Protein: CASSLLDYNEQFF. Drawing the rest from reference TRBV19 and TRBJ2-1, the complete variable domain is DGGITQSPKYLFRKEGQNVTLSCEQNLNHDAMYWYRQDPGQGLRLIYYSQIVNDFQKGDIAEGYSVSREKKESFPLTVTSAQKNPTAFYLCASSLLDYNEQFFGPGTRLTVL.

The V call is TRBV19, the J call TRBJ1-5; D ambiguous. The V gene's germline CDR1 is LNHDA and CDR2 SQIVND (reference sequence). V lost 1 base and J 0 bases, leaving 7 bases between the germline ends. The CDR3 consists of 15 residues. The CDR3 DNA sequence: TGTGCCAGTAGTATAGGCGTTTATAGCAATCAGCCCCAGCATTTT. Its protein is CASSIGVYSNQPQHF.

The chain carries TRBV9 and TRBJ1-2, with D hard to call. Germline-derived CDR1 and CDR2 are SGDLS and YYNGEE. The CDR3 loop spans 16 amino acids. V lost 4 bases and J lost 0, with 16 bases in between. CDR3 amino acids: CASSPAVGSPNYGYTF. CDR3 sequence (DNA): TGTGCCAGCAGCCCAGCCGTGGGCTCACCTAACTATGGCTACACCTTC.

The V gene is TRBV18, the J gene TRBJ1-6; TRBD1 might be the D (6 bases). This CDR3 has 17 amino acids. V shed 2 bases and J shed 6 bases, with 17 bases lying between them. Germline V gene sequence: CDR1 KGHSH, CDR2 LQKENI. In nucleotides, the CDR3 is TGTGCCAGCTCACCATATACCCGGTCACAGGGTAATTCACCCCTCCACTTT. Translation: CASSPYTRSQGNSPLHF.

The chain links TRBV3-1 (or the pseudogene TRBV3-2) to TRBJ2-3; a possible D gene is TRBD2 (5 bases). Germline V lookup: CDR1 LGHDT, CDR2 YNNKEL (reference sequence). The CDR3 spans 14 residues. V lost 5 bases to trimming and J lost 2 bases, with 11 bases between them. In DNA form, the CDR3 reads TGTGCCAGCAGCGGGTGGCGGGCCACAGATACGCAGTATTTT. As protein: CASSGWRATDTQYF.

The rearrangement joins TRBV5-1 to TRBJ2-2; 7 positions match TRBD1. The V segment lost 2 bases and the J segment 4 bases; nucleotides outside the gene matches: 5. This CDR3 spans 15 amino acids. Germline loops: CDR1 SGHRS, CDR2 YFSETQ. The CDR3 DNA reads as TGCGCCAGCAGCTTTCAGACAGGGCCCACCGGGGAGCTGTTTTTT. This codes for CASSFQTGPTGELFF.